The table lists the clone carrying this TCR beta chain with a few counts. What it recognizes is unknown. This sample was taken from a study of cytomegalovirus exposure and HLA in healthy donors. The study, taken as a whole, reports: Most of the TCR beta V segments (in an earlier analysis) were productive either about 87% or about 30% of the time. Most CMV-associated TCR beta chains were later found to appear HLA-restricted. In a later analysis, parvovirus B19, influenza, CMV and Epstein-Barr virus appeared linked to several top co-occurrence clusters.

Trimming left V 4 bases short and J 7 bases short, with 7 bases between. Germline V gene lookup returns CDR1 ENHRY and CDR2 SYGVKD. The CDR3 spans 12 residues. PCR primers comprised 60 Vbeta and 13 Jbeta primers. The protocol was immunoSEQ multiplex PCR, while the TCRdb copy is restricted to in-frame clones and leaves out a portion. The sample consists of around 100,000 clones, about 72% of them appearing once. Healthy bone marrow donors supplied every sample. This TCR was sampled from a woman aged 55-69 years in good health and CMV-seropositive. The sequencing sample was made of PBMCs. V and J are TRBV10-3 and TRBJ2-2; D remains unclear. The CDR3 is CAISVPRGELFF. In nucleotides, the CDR3 is TGTGCCATCAGTGTCCCCCGCGGGGAGCTGTTTTTT.